These 28 T cell receptor beta chains were sequenced from one sample in a study of identical twins. TCRdb reanalysed the 5' RACE reads using MiXCR and keeps one entry per CDR3 protein. The table shows under 1 million distinct CDR3 sequences, with around an eighth occurring only once. The same sample was also studied in work on yellow fever vaccine responses in identical twins.

The sample comprised PBMCs. Receptors were obtained from a woman aged 18-29 years in good health.

This clonotype was observed many times. The chain employs TRBV3-1 and TRBJ2-5; D unresolved. Trimming removed 0 bases from V and 3 bases from J, with 11 bases in between. Per germline, CDR1 LGHDT and CDR2 YNNKEL (reference sequence). This CDR3 has 15 amino acids. CDR3: CASSQDRFPEETQYF. CDR3 in DNA: TGTGCCAGCAGCCAAGACCGATTCCCGGAAGAGACCCAGTACTTC.

This clonotype was picked up many times. V is TRBV5-1 and J is TRBJ2-2, with 7 bases fitting TRBD1. The V segment lost 2 bases and the J segment 7 bases; nucleotides outside the gene matches: 14. Germline CDR1 is SGHRS and CDR2 is YFSETQ. CDR3 size: 17 residues. The CDR3 DNA reads as TGCGCCAGCAGCTTTTATCCACAGGGGAGTGAAGTCGGGGAGCTGTTTTTT. Protein: CASSFYPQGSEVGELFF.

This clonotype was recorded at least ten times. CDR3 coding DNA: TGTGCCAGCAGTTTCGGGACCTACACTGAAGCTTTCTTT. Translated: CASSFGTYTEAFF. This chain joins TRBV12-3 or TRBV12-4 and TRBJ1-1; possible D gene TRBD1, 5 bases. The V gene lost 3 bases and the J gene lost 3 bases, with 8 bases spanning the gap. The CDR3 has 13 amino acids.

This clonotype appeared a few times. The gene calls are TRBV5-6 and TRBJ2-1; 7 nucleotides agree with TRBD1. The V gene end was trimmed by 3 bases and the J gene end by 8 bases; junction bases not matched to a gene: 8. The CDR3 is made up of 14 amino acids. Germline loops: CDR1 SGHDT, CDR2 YYEEEE. CDR3 in amino acids: CASSYTGVEDEQFF. Written as DNA, the CDR3 is TGTGCCAGCAGCTATACAGGGGTGGAAGATGAGCAGTTCTTC. The entire variable domain, with the rest obtained from reference TRBV5-6 and TRBJ2-1, is as follows: DAGVTQSPTHLIKTRGQQVTLRCSPKSGHDTVSWYQQALGQGPQFIFQYYEEEERQRGNFPDRFSGHQFPNYSSELNVNALLLGDSALYLCASSYTGVEDEQFFGPGTRLTVL.

This clonotype was seen a handful of times. The chain recombines TRBV10-3 with TRBJ2-1; possibly TRBD1 or TRBD2 for D (6 bases each). Germline V lookup: CDR1 ENHRY, CDR2 SYGVKD. This CDR3 is 16 amino acids long. Trimming took 4 bases from V and 3 from J, leaving 16 bases between them. CDR3 coding DNA: TGTGCCATCAGTGGTTCTGGAGGGGGGATCTACAATGAGCAGTTCTTC. It specifies CAISGSGGGIYNEQFF.

The table lists this clonotype with a few counts. CDR3 amino acids: CATSGFGTDINNEQFF. For the CDR3, the DNA is TGTGCCACCAGTGGTTTTGGGACAGATATAAACAATGAGCAGTTCTTC. V is TRBV24-1 and J is TRBJ2-1; the match to TRBD1 covers 7 bases. The CDR3 loop spans 16 amino acids. Germline V lookup: CDR1 KGHDR, CDR2 SFDVKD. V dropped 5 bases and J dropped 5; count of bases not matched to a gene: 11.

This clonotype was counted a few times. The chain has TRBV12-3 or TRBV12-4 and TRBJ1-4, with 8 bases matching TRBD1. J lost 4 bases, V lost 5 bases, and 6 bases had no gene match. The CDR3 runs 15 residues. The CDR3 here is CASSPRTGNNEKLFF. The CDR3, as DNA: TGTGCCAGCAGTCCTCGGACAGGGAATAATGAAAAACTGTTTTTT.

This clonotype occurred a few times. The genes are TRBV11-3 and TRBJ2-1; a weak D match, TRBD2 (6 bases). The V gene's germline CDR1 is SGHNT and CDR2 YENEEA. Deletions cut 4 bases from V and 5 bases from J, with 15 bases between. The CDR3 is 15 residues long. The CDR3 region is CASSSTGGKDNEQFF. The CDR3 bases are TGTGCCAGCAGCTCGACCGGCGGGAAGGACAATGAGCAGTTCTTC.

The CDR3 reads CASSEWDEAFF. The DNA of the CDR3 is TGTGCCAGCAGTGAATGGGATGAAGCTTTCTTT. V is TRBV25-1 and J is TRBJ1-1; D unresolved. V was trimmed by 1 base and J by 7 bases, leaving 4 bases between them. The germline CDR1 and CDR2 sequences are MGHDK and SYGVNS. This CDR3 is built from 11 residues. The full variable domain, rest sourced from reference TRBV25-1 and TRBJ1-1, is EADIYQTPRYLVIGTGKKITLECSQTMGHDKMYWYQQDPGMELHLIHYSYGVNSTEKGDLSSESTVSRIRTEHFPLTLESARPSHTSQYLCASSEWDEAFFGQGTRLTVV.

This clonotype showed up many times. This chain links TRBV28 with TRBJ1-1, with 7 bases that match TRBD1. With V trimmed by 3 bases and J by 11 bases, 9 bases remained unmatched. Germline V gene lookup returns CDR1 MDHEN and CDR2 SYDVKM. The CDR3 covers 13 residues. CDR3 sequence: CASSFPDRAEAFF. In nucleotides, the CDR3 is TGTGCCAGCAGTTTCCCCGACAGGGCCGAGGCTTTCTTT.

CDR3 protein: CASSVGLGQAGANVLTF. The CDR3 nucleotides read TGTGCCAGCAGCGTAGGCCTGGGACAAGCTGGGGCCAACGTCCTGACTTTC. The rearrangement links TRBV9 to TRBJ2-6; a possible D gene is TRBD1 (6 bases). V shed 0 bases and J shed 2 bases, with 12 bases lying between them. Germline assignment: CDR1 SGDLS and CDR2 YYNGEE. The CDR3 totals 17 residues.

The chain joins TRBV7-3 to TRBJ2-2, with 11 nucleotides matching TRBD2. The J segment lost 3 bases and the V segment lost 1 base, leaving 1 base of the junction unmatched. CDR3 length equals 16 residues. CDR1 and CDR2 (germline): SGHTA, FQGTGA. The CDR3 is CASSLIAGGYTGELFF. The CDR3 DNA follows: TGTGCCAGCAGCTTAATAGCGGGAGGGTACACCGGGGAGCTGTTTTTT. Variable domain in full (rest from reference TRBV7-3 and TRBJ2-2): GAGVSQTPSNKVTEKGKYVELRCDPISGHTALYWYRQSLGQGPEFLIYFQGTGAADDSGLPNDRFFAVRPEGSVSTLKIQRTERGDSAVYLCASSLIAGGYTGELFFGEGSRLTVL.

V and J are TRBV14 and TRBJ2-3; TRBD2 matches at 7 bases. CDR1 is SGHDN and CDR2 is FVKESK in the germline V gene. The CDR3 runs 21 residues. J gave up 0 bases and V 3 bases, and 21 bases lay outside the gene matches. The CDR3 region is CASSHPFGVAGVGTSTDTQYF. In DNA form, the CDR3 reads TGTGCCAGCAGCCATCCATTTGGGGTAGCGGGCGTGGGCACGAGCACAGATACGCAGTATTTT.

V and J are TRBV6-1 and TRBJ2-7; no clear D. The germline CDR1 and CDR2 sequences are MNHNS and SASEGT. The CDR3 has 14 amino acids. V was clipped by 7 bases and J by 3 bases, with 16 bases between them. CDR3: CASNRILGSYEQYF. The CDR3, as DNA: TGTGCCAGCAACAGAATCCTGGGAAGCTACGAGCAGTACTTC.

This clonotype was picked up many times. The V call is TRBV3-1, the J call TRBJ1-1, with unresolved D. V was clipped by 5 bases and J by 7 bases, with 17 bases between them. Germline assignment: CDR1 LGHDT and CDR2 YNNKEL (reference sequence). The CDR3 totals 14 residues. The CDR3 protein is CASSTRIKGYEAFF. CDR3 bases: TGTGCCAGCAGCACACGAATTAAGGGATATGAAGCTTTCTTT.

This clonotype was recorded a few times. The V and J genes are TRBV2 and TRBJ1-2; D remains ambiguous. Between the trimmed V and J ends, which lost 1 base and 1 base, there was a span of 10 bases. CDR1 is SNHLY and CDR2 is FYNNEI in the germline V gene. This CDR3 has 15 amino acids. The CDR3 coding sequence is TGTGCCAGCAGTGAAGGCATTACAGTTAACTATGGCTACACCTTC. Translated: CASSEGITVNYGYTF.

This clonotype was counted only a few times. A junction end diverges from the germline sequence, so it may reflect a read error. The V call is TRBV28, the J call TRBJ1-1; 9 nucleotides line up with TRBD1. The CDR3 has 15 amino acids. Per the germline V gene, CDR1 is MDHEN and CDR2 is SYDVKM. CDR3 residues: CASSLPQGAFGRAFF. The CDR3 region has the DNA TGTGCCAGCAGTCTCCCACAGGGGGCGTTCGGGCGAGCTTTTTTT.

In its sample, this clonotype was seen a few times. V gene TRBV29-1 combines with J gene TRBJ2-2; D is perhaps TRBD1 (6 bases). This CDR3 is 13 amino acids long. Trimming left V 4 bases short and J 7 bases short, with 13 bases between. Germline loops: CDR1 SQVTM, CDR2 ANQGSEA. Here the CDR3 reads CSVVGQSGGELFF. The CDR3 region has the DNA TGCAGCGTTGTTGGACAGTCTGGCGGGGAGCTGTTTTTT.

The V call is TRBV3-1, the J call TRBJ1-2; D gene ambiguous. Germline loops: CDR1 LGHDT, CDR2 YNNKEL (reference sequence). The V gene lost 4 bases and the J gene lost 4 bases, with 7 bases spanning the gap. The CDR3 contains 12 residues. CDR3 sequence (DNA): TGTGCCAGCAGCCGCCCACTCTATGGCTACACCTTC. It is translated as CASSRPLYGYTF.

V is TRBV7-2 and J is TRBJ2-7; D gene ambiguous. CDR1 is SGHTA and CDR2 is FQGNSA in the germline V gene. Deletions cut 5 bases from V and 7 bases from J, with 12 bases between. There are 12 residues in the CDR3. CDR3 bases: TGTGCCAGCAGCCGTACGTGGTGGGAGCAGTACTTC. It is translated as CASSRTWWEQYF.

This chain connects TRBV7-6 to TRBJ2-2, with D perhaps TRBD2 (5 bases). The V end lost 2 bases, the J end lost 2 bases, and 9 bases lay between the germline ends. Per germline, CDR1 SGHVS and CDR2 FNYEAQ. CDR3 length: 15 residues. CDR3 protein: CASSLNGVNTGELFF. The CDR3 nucleotides are TGTGCCAGCAGCTTAAACGGGGTCAACACCGGGGAGCTGTTTTTT.

This clonotype was recorded a few times. The rearrangement joins TRBV7-3 to TRBJ2-1, with D maybe TRBD2 (6 bases). Looked up from germline, CDR1 is SGHTA and CDR2 is FQGTGA. Trimming left V 0 bases short and J 9 bases short, with 9 bases between. The CDR3 totals 13 residues. The CDR3 nucleotides read TGTGCCAGCAGCTTAACGGCGGGGCGTGAGCAGTTCTTC. Its translation: CASSLTAGREQFF.

There are many counts of this clonotype. The rearrangement joins TRBV21-1 to TRBJ2-7. TRBV21-1 is a pseudogene. The CDR3 extends over 10 amino acids. The CDR3 reads CASSNYEQYV. As DNA, the CDR3 is TGTGCCAGCAGCAACTACGAGCAGTACGTC.

The CDR3 DNA is TGCAGTGCTAGAGGTGGGACTAGCGGCTACTACAATGAGCAGTTCTTC. It codes for CSARGGTSGYYNEQFF. The chain links TRBV20-1 to TRBJ2-1; the match to TRBD2 covers 11 bases. The CDR3 spans 16 residues. The germline V gene has CDR1 DFQATT and CDR2 SNEGSKA (reference sequence). Trimming at V came to 1 base and at J to 3 bases, leaving 5 bases not matched to a gene.

The table lists this clonotype with a few counts. The rearrangement uses TRBV12-3 or TRBV12-4 and TRBJ2-5, with 12 bases aligning to TRBD2. The V and J ends lost 6 bases and 4 bases, in that order; junction bases with no gene match: 6. The CDR3 extends over 15 amino acids. Written as DNA, the CDR3 is TGTGCCAGCAGGCTAGCGGGGGGGCAGGCAGAGACCCAGTACTTC. Its translation: CASRLAGGQAETQYF.

A remark on this clonotype: A much larger clone differs by one base, so this may be a read error. This chain links TRBV6-5 with TRBJ2-1, with 9 bases aligning to TRBD2. The J segment lost 7 bases and the V segment lost 4 bases, leaving 8 bases of the junction unmatched. Germline loops: CDR1 MNHEY, CDR2 SVGAGI. The CDR3 consists of 15 residues. In nucleotides, the CDR3 is TGTGCCAGCAGTTTTATAGCGGGGGAAAGGAATGAGCAGTTCTTC. Residues: CASSFIAGERNEQFF.

Only a few counts were recorded for this clonotype. The CDR3 here is CASSGTGGLRNSPLHF. The CDR3, as DNA: TGTGCCAGCAGTGGGACAGGGGGTCTTCGAAATTCACCCCTCCACTTT. The chain employs TRBV12-3 or TRBV12-4 and TRBJ1-6; TRBD1 agrees at 11 bases. The CDR3 runs to 16 residues. V trimming: 5 bases; J trimming: 7 bases; junction bases outside the gene matches: 7.

This clonotype was seen a handful of times. The rearrangement links TRBV7-9 to TRBJ2-7; no firm D call. Germline loops: CDR1 SEHNR, CDR2 FQNEAQ (reference sequence). The germline V and J ends were trimmed by 6 bases and 3 bases, with 12 bases remaining between them. This CDR3 contains 13 residues. CDR3 sequence reads: CASSPEDNYEQYF. DNA of the CDR3: TGTGCCAGCAGTCCAGAGGATAACTACGAGCAGTACTTC.